This entry features one T cell receptor beta chain sequence. Authors' processing steps: Amplification from reference gene primers served as the basis for estimated nucleated cell counts. Libraries were prepared by immunoSEQ multiplex PCR; TCRdb keeps only in-frame clonotypes and omits some of them. The V and J calls and clone size were taken over from that table, and D and trimming were inferred from the DNA. This table holds about 73,000 clones, over 80% found once. Trimming pared 6 bases from V and 4 bases from J, leaving 6 bases between. Germline-derived CDR1 and CDR2 are WSHSY and SAAADI. The CDR3 spans 11 residues. The record originates from a study of blood T cell repertoires in COVID-19. Turning to the study itself: Samples of COVID-19 (acute and convalescent) were obtained from the United States, Italy and Spain. T cells, B-cell-depleted T cells, or PBMCs provided the cDNA or gDNA that served as material.

J is TRBJ2-5 and V is TRBV10-2; no firm D call. The clonotype was recovered from a man older than 75 with active or convalescent COVID-19. The sample was peripheral blood. The CDR3 bases are TGCGCCAGCAGCCACATAGAGACCCAGTACTTC. Protein product: CASSHIETQYF.